This T cell receptor (beta chain) stems from a study of tumor-infiltrating lymphocytes in primary liver carcinoma. About the study: Tumor staging was T1-T3 N0M0; sizes spanned roughly 4 to 10 cm across. Study-wide results and caveats: The overlap of tumor-adjacent and tumor-blood pairs was smaller than that of tumor region pairs. Tumors and blood were compared for top-250-clone fraction, and tumors had the significantly higher value (p = 0.039).

Extraction of RNA together with DNA used 20-30 mg of unsorted bulk tissue. The patients had histopathologically diagnosed primary liver carcinoma, and their disease was treated by surgical resection. The authors made TCR beta cDNA from around 500 ng total RNA with a constant-region primer. Slightly modified ARM-PCR with three nested multiplex PCR rounds yielded TCR beta libraries. The first two PCR rounds, around 10 cycles each, used TRBV1-TRBV30 forward primers and a C-beta reverse primer. TCRdb reanalysed the multiplex PCR reads using MiXCR and keeps one entry per CDR3 protein. This sample has tens of thousands of distinct CDR3 sequences, with approximately 71% found just once. The CDR3 is made up of 20 amino acids. The germline CDR1 and CDR2 sequences are LGHNT and FRNRAP. On this clonotype itself: Its antigen is as yet unknown. An end of the junction differs from the germline gene, which may be a read error.

The chain carries TRBV12-5 and TRBJ2-1; 14 nucleotides line up with TRBD2. The sample consisted of tumor-adjacent normal liver tissue. This sequence originates from a man aged 40-49 years with primary liver carcinoma and hepatitis B virus infection. CDR3 residues: CASGLDWVQGLAGARHEHFF. For the CDR3, the DNA is TGTGCTAGTGGTCTGGACTGGGTACAGGGACTAGCGGGAGCACGGCATGAGCATTTCTTC.